The clone carrying this T cell receptor beta chain turned up a few times. Its antigen remains unknown. Stage II-IVA oral cavity squamous cell carcinoma was new and untreated by systemic or radiation therapy. These oral cavity squamous cell carcinomas were HPV-negative and locally advanced. The CDR3 sequence is 13 residues long. Germline V gives CDR1 LNHNV, CDR2 YYDKDF (reference sequence). Deletions cut 6 bases from V and 4 bases from J, with 10 bases between. The entry originates in a study of neoadjuvant anti-PD-1 for oral cavity cancer. Study-wide results and limits: Only a few patients per response group were TCR-analyzed; validation needed. After neoadjuvant nivolumab, PBMC T cell clonality was significantly higher in non-responders than responders.

Only in-frame clones appear in the TCRdb table, and some are missing; sequencing was by immunoSEQ multiplex PCR. The sample contains 15,000 to 20,000 clones, under 75% of which appear only once. The receptor was derived from a person aged 40-85 years with oral cavity squamous cell carcinoma. The starting material was PBMCs, obtained before nivolumab (anti-PD-1) treatment. The rearrangement uses TRBV15 and TRBJ1-5, with no clear D. The CDR3 sequence is CATSGGSNQPQHF. CDR3 nucleotides: TGTGCCACCAGTGGCGGATCGAATCAGCCCCAGCATTTT.